This entry describes one T cell receptor beta chain. Its target is not known. This sample was taken from a study of CD8 T cells in ankylosing spondylitis. Study results and limitations: Within peripheral blood, clones linked to disease were CD8+ and relatively rare. Some motif variants were previously reported in reactive arthritis synovial fluid and blood. Reportedly, disease-linked clones are significantly enriched in ankylosing spondylitis patients' matched synovial fluid. A TCR beta motif made of several highly homologous variants seemed typical of ankylosing spondylitis blood.

MiXCR, applied by TCRdb to the 5' RACE reads, yields one record per CDR3 protein. The sample has some 130,000 distinct CDR3 sequences; more than 7% are singletons. The sample taken for sequencing was synovial fluid, either unsorted or a sorted T cell fraction (not recorded which). The sequence derives from a male donor with ankylosing spondylitis.

Here the CDR3 DNA reads TGTGCCAGTAACCCGGACAGGGATCAGCCCCAGCATTTT. This encodes CASNPDRDQPQHF. V gene TRBV19 combines with J gene TRBJ1-5; 8 bases are shared with TRBD1. Germline V CDR1 and CDR2: LNHDA, SQIVND (reference sequence). CDR3 length: 13 amino acids. Trimming removed 7 bases from V and 5 bases from J; junction bases left unmatched: 4.